This T cell receptor beta chain was profiled in a study of CD8+CD57+ T cells in acquired aplastic anemia. Study summary: The sorted CD4+ and CD8+ cells yielded an average around 3 ug of DNA. Findings of the study overall: Patients and controls were not found to differ significantly in CD8+ Simpson's diversity. Patients and controls shared 25 to 30 CD8+ CDR3 sequences, highly expressed in patients.

Germline V gene data show CDR1 as DFQATT and CDR2 as SNEGSKA (reference sequence). The V gene lost 7 bases and the J gene lost 4 bases, with 22 bases spanning the gap. This CDR3 contains 15 residues. Points on this clonotype: Its antigen remains unknown.

Genomic DNA served as template for TCR beta VDJ and CDR3 profiling. MiXCR, run by TCRdb on the reads, gives a single entry per CDR3 protein. This sample has approximately 300,000 distinct CDR3 sequences, with 56% found just once. Patients sequenced had flow cytometry evidence of CD8+CD57+ cell expansion. There was no therapy given to any patient before the blood sampling took place. V gene TRBV20-1 combines with J gene TRBJ2-5, with D perhaps being TRBD1 or TRBD2 (6 bases each). The TCR sequence derives from a human donor with aplastic anemia. Sequencing was carried out using sorted CD4+, CD8+, or CD8+CD57+ T cells (not recorded which) from PBMCs. CDR3 sequence (DNA): TGCAGTGTCGACGGGGGCCCTGGGGTACGAGAGACCCAGTACTTC. It encodes CSVDGGPGVRETQYF.